The 21 T cell receptor beta chains below all came from one sample that was sequenced in a study of blood T cell repertoires in COVID-19. The data were produced by immunoSEQ multiplex PCR, yet TCRdb's version contains in-frame clones alone and is incomplete. Of around 370,000 clones in the sample, 90% were seen once. Sequencing used peripheral blood. The receptors here all came from a man aged 18-30 years with active or convalescent COVID-19.

The chain uses TRBV7-9 and TRBJ1-6, with 7 bases lining up with TRBD1. The germline CDR1 and CDR2 sequences are SEHNR and FQNEAQ (reference sequence). With V trimmed by 2 bases and J by 5 bases, 6 bases remained unmatched. This CDR3 contains 16 residues. The CDR3 region is CASSLRGGEDNSPLHF. CDR3 sequence (DNA): TGTGCCAGCAGCTTACGAGGGGGCGAAGATAATTCACCCCTCCACTTT.

The chain combines TRBV28 with TRBJ1-2; D possibly corresponds to TRBD1 (6 bases). CDR1 is MDHEN, CDR2 SYDVKM, per germline. Trimming removed 6 bases at V and 4 bases at J, with 12 bases between. The CDR3 spans 13 residues. Here the CDR3 reads CASSQGGRYGYTF. DNA of the CDR3: TGTGCCAGCAGCCAAGGGGGACGCTATGGCTACACCTTC.

The chain is built from TRBV12-5 and TRBJ2-5; weak D call: TRBD1 (6 bases). Germline CDR1 reads LGHNT; CDR2 reads FRNRAP. With 0 bases removed from V and 2 bases from J, the gap between germline ends came to 16 bases. The CDR3 totals 17 residues. CDR3 amino acids: CASGLVIWGRPQETQYF. CDR3 coding DNA: TGTGCTAGTGGTTTGGTAATTTGGGGGCGCCCACAAGAGACCCAGTACTTC.

The chain carries TRBV19 and TRBJ1-2; no reliable D call. The CDR3 totals 13 residues. Germline V gene sequence: CDR1 LNHDA, CDR2 SQIVND (reference sequence). Trimming removed 7 bases at V and 6 bases at J, with 15 bases between. Here the CDR3 reads CASMEGRLNGYTF. The CDR3 DNA reads as TGTGCCAGTATGGAGGGCAGGTTGAATGGCTACACCTTC. The full variable domain, completed using reference TRBV19 and TRBJ1-2, is DGGITQSPKYLFRKEGQNVTLSCEQNLNHDAMYWYRQDPGQGLRLIYYSQIVNDFQKGDIAEGYSVSREKKESFPLTVTSAQKNPTAFYLCASMEGRLNGYTFGSGTRLTVV.

This chain joins TRBV28 and TRBJ2-7, with 11 bases aligning to TRBD1. Germline CDR1 MDHEN, CDR2 SYDVKM. With V trimmed by 6 bases and J by 3 bases, 7 bases remained unmatched. The CDR3 contains 15 residues. CDR3 amino acids: CASSRTGGGIYEQYF. The CDR3 nucleotides are TGTGCCAGCAGCCGGACAGGGGGCGGAATCTACGAGCAGTACTTC.

This clone has just one count. The V and J genes are TRBV7-2 and TRBJ2-5; D possibly corresponds to TRBD1 (6 bases). This CDR3 comprises 16 residues. Trimming left V 1 base short and J 1 base short, with 13 bases between. From germline, CDR1 is SGHTA and CDR2 FQGNSA. The CDR3 coding sequence is TGTGCCAGCAGCTTAGTGCCAGGGGCGATCCAAGAGACCCAGTACTTC. This codes for CASSLVPGAIQETQYF.

The J gene is TRBJ2-3, the V gene TRBV24-1; no clear D gene. This CDR3 is built from 14 residues. The germline CDR1 and CDR2 sequences are KGHDR and SFDVKD. Trimming pared 4 bases from V and 1 base from J, leaving 8 bases between. The chain's CDR3 is CATSDRGGTDTQYF. In nucleotides, the CDR3 is TGTGCCACCAGTGACCGCGGTGGCACAGATACGCAGTATTTT.

The chain employs TRBV5-6 and TRBJ2-7; possibly TRBD1 for D (5 bases). From germline, CDR1 is SGHDT and CDR2 YYEEEE. This CDR3 is 14 amino acids long. The V gene lost 0 bases and the J gene lost 4 bases, with 11 bases spanning the gap. The CDR3 nucleotides read TGTGCCAGCAGCTTGGGACAGATTGTGTACGAGCAGTACTTC. Protein product: CASSLGQIVYEQYF.

A few counts support this clone. This chain connects TRBV11-2 to TRBJ1-2, with D possibly being TRBD1 (5 bases). CDR3 length: 15 amino acids. Per germline, CDR1 SGHAT and CDR2 FQNNGV. V lost 0 bases and J 2 bases, leaving 10 bases between the germline ends. The CDR3 is CASSLDGRQNYGYTF. The CDR3 DNA reads TGTGCCAGCAGCTTAGACGGCCGACAGAACTATGGCTACACCTTC.

This chain uses TRBV29-1 with TRBJ2-4; 7 bases map to TRBD1. Germline lookup yields CDR1 SQVTM and CDR2 ANQGSEA. This CDR3 contains 14 residues. V shed 4 bases and J 3 bases; nucleotides not matched to a gene: 6. Here the CDR3 DNA reads TGCAGCGTTGTGGGACAGCTTGACAAAAACATTCAGTACTTC. Translation: CSVVGQLDKNIQYF.

The rearrangement links TRBV2 to TRBJ2-1; TRBD2 agrees at 9 bases. Germline V gene sequence: CDR1 SNHLY, CDR2 FYNNEI. There are 15 residues in the CDR3. The J segment lost 4 bases and the V segment lost 4 bases, leaving 5 bases of the junction unmatched. CDR3 coding DNA: TGTGCCAGCAGTGTCTTAGCGGGGGCGTACAATGAGCAGTTCTTC. This codes for CASSVLAGAYNEQFF.

The rearrangement links TRBV5-5 to TRBJ1-2, with 9 positions matching TRBD1. CDR1 SGHKS and CDR2 YYEKEE come from the germline V gene (reference sequence). The J segment lost 8 bases and the V segment lost 4 bases, leaving 9 bases of the junction unmatched. There are 14 residues in the CDR3. The CDR3 sequence: CASSQWTGDTGYTF. The CDR3 nucleotides read TGTGCCAGCAGCCAATGGACAGGGGACACAGGCTACACCTTC.

The chain joins TRBV11-2 to TRBJ2-7, with D possibly TRBD1 on 6 matching bases. The CDR3 length is 15 residues. Trimming took off 1 base at V and 2 bases at J, with 12 bases between the two ends. Looked up from germline, CDR1 is SGHAT and CDR2 is FQNNGV. CDR3 sequence: CASSLVGTPTYEQYF. CDR3 coding DNA: TGTGCCAGCAGCTTAGTAGGGACACCTACCTACGAGCAGTACTTC.

The chain recombines TRBV2 with TRBJ2-7; D ambiguous. Germline-derived CDR1 and CDR2 are SNHLY and FYNNEI. The CDR3 is made up of 11 amino acids. V dropped 7 bases and J dropped 1 base, with 5 bases sitting between them. CDR3 coding DNA: TGTGCCAGCACCCGGTCCTACGAGCAGTACTTC. This sequence encodes CASTRSYEQYF. The full variable domain, in which reference TRBV2 and TRBJ2-7 provide the parts outside the CDR3, is EPEVTQTPSHQVTQMGQEVILRCVPISNHLYFYWYRQILGQKVEFLVSFYNNEISEKSEIFDDQFSVERPDGSNFTLKIRSTKLEDSAMYFCASTRSYEQYFGPGTRLTVT.

J is TRBJ1-1 and V is TRBV6-5; D may be TRBD1 (6 bases). The CDR3 has 15 residues. Germline V gives CDR1 MNHEY, CDR2 SVGAGI. Trimming removed 6 bases from V and 0 bases from J, with 14 bases in between. CDR3: CASSQDRTMNTEAFF. The DNA for the CDR3 is TGTGCCAGCAGCCAGGACAGAACCATGAACACTGAAGCTTTCTTT.

With regard to this clone: The sample holds other DNA sequences that translate to the same CDR3. The chain combines TRBV7-9 with TRBJ1-2, with a weak D call TRBD1 (6 bases). Germline CDR1 SEHNR, CDR2 FQNEAQ (reference sequence). This CDR3 spans 14 amino acids. V shed 1 base and J shed 1 base, with 7 bases lying between them. CDR3 protein: CASSLGGLNYGYTF. The CDR3 nucleotides are TGTGCCAGCAGCTTAGGGGGGCTTAACTATGGCTACACCTTC.

The chain carries TRBV5-6 and TRBJ1-5; possibly TRBD1 for D (6 bases). The CDR3 is 16 amino acids. V lost 6 bases, J lost 7 bases, and 23 bases lay in between. CDR1 and CDR2 (germline): SGHDT, YYEEEE. The CDR3 protein is CASTARTVGAHQPQHF. The CDR3, as DNA: TGTGCCAGCACGGCGCGGACAGTGGGGGCCCACCAGCCCCAGCATTTT.

This clone was recorded once. The chain recombines TRBV7-9 with TRBJ1-4, with D perhaps matching TRBD1 (6 bases). CDR1 and CDR2 from the germline V gene are SEHNR and FQNEAQ (reference sequence). The V and J ends lost 4 bases and 4 bases respectively, with 10 bases between them. CDR3 length: 14 amino acids. The CDR3: CASSYGTSNEKLFF. DNA for the CDR3: TGTGCCAGCAGCTATGGGACAAGTAATGAAAAACTGTTTTTT.

In its sample, this clone was seen once. The chain links TRBV18 to TRBJ2-1; 12 nucleotides align to TRBD2. V gave up 2 bases and J gave up 6 bases; unmatched junction bases: 5. CDR1 is KGHSH and CDR2 is LQKENI in the germline V gene. The CDR3 has 16 amino acids. CDR3 residues: CASSPGLAGGVNEQFF. The CDR3 DNA reads TGTGCCAGCTCACCAGGGCTAGCGGGAGGGGTCAATGAGCAGTTCTTC.

CDR3 bases: TGTGCCAGCAGCCCCCGGGGGTCAGGGACCTACGAGCAGTACTTC. Its protein product is CASSPRGSGTYEQYF. This chain links TRBV28 with TRBJ2-7, with D perhaps TRBD2 (6 bases). Trimming stripped 6 bases from V and 2 bases from J, with 17 bases between. This CDR3 spans 15 amino acids. Germline V gene lookup returns CDR1 MDHEN and CDR2 SYDVKM.

The J gene is TRBJ2-7, the V gene TRBV6-6, with 7 bases that match TRBD2. CDR3 size: 15 residues. In germline, CDR1 is MNHNY, CDR2 SVGAGI (reference sequence). J lost 3 bases, V lost 7 bases, and 12 bases had no gene match. This CDR3 reads CASTPRERGYYEQYF. Written as DNA, the CDR3 is TGTGCCAGCACCCCGAGGGAGCGGGGATACTACGAGCAGTACTTC.